This T cell receptor (beta chain) emerged from a study of Graves' ophthalmopathy and Graves' hyperthyroidism. Study-level findings and limits: Blood contained most expanded thyroid clonotypes exceeding 0.001 frequency.

Beta-chain TCR CDR3 regions were amplified from RNA transcripts. First-round RT-PCR relied on HTBI primers, and a second-round multiplex PCR came next. TCRdb passed the multiplex PCR reads through MiXCR, listing each CDR3 protein once. The sample carries approximately 1.2 million distinct CDR3 sequences, less than 45% recorded once. Hyperthyroidism patients had new diagnoses, durations under 2 months, and ages of 18 to 65. Other autoimmune diseases, uncontrolled infections, pregnancy and lactation each led to patient exclusion. Orbital computed tomography, together with clinical symptoms, serum thyroxine, TRAb and thyroid ultrasound, was used for diagnosis. With V trimmed by 5 bases and J by 3 bases, 8 bases remained unmatched. The CDR3 consists of 14 residues. Germline V gives CDR1 SGHRS, CDR2 YFSETQ. This clonotype was recorded many times. Antigen: not known.

This sequence was found in an adult man with Graves' hyperthyroidism. The J gene is TRBJ2-7, the V gene TRBV5-1; 7 bases are a match to TRBD1. Sequenced material: peripheral blood or thyroid tissue (not recorded which). The CDR3 loop reads CASRGDGQVYEQYF. The CDR3 DNA follows: TGCGCCAGCAGGGGGGACGGACAGGTCTACGAGCAGTACTTC.